The 11 T cell receptor beta chains below all came from one sample that was sequenced in a study of blood T cells in healthy people across ages. A second PCR of about 6 to 11 cycles used a sample-barcoded 5' primer and a J-beta primer mix. TCRdb used MiXCR to reprocess the 5' RACE reads, holding one entry per CDR3 protein. The sample yields roughly 900,000 distinct CDR3 sequences, 29% seen once. Sequenced: blood. These TCRs come from an elderly woman in good health.

This clonotype was counted between two and nine times. A much larger clonotype is one base distant, so this may be a read error. This chain links TRBV29-1 with TRBJ2-7; no firm D call. The CDR3 sequence is 14 residues long. The V gene lost 4 bases and the J gene lost 7 bases, with 20 bases spanning the gap. CDR1 SQVTM and CDR2 ANQGSEA come from the germline V gene. CDR3 nucleotide sequence: TGCAGCGTTGCGGAACTCCAGCCATCCGATGAGCAGTACTTC. This codes for CSVAELQPSDEQYF.

This clonotype was observed at least ten times. CDR3 nucleotides: TGTGCCATCAGGGTTGGGGAGAGCACAGATACGCAGTATTTT. Amino acid sequence: CAIRVGESTDTQYF. The genes are TRBV10-3 and TRBJ2-3; perhaps TRBD2 as D (5 bases). Trimming pared 6 bases from V and 0 bases from J, leaving 10 bases between. Per the germline V gene, CDR1 is ENHRY and CDR2 is SYGVKD. CDR3 length: 14 residues.

This chain joins TRBV3-1 and TRBJ2-3; a possible D gene is TRBD2 (6 bases). V lost 6 bases and J 1 base, leaving 17 bases between the germline ends. From germline, CDR1 is LGHDT and CDR2 YNNKEL (reference sequence). The CDR3 runs 16 residues. This chain's CDR3 is CASSPVTGGGTDTQYF. The CDR3 coding sequence is TGTGCCAGCAGTCCCGTAACTGGCGGGGGCACAGATACGCAGTATTTT.

J is TRBJ2-5 and V is TRBV9; 8 nucleotides line up with TRBD2. The V and J ends lost 2 bases and 4 bases, in that order; junction bases with no gene match: 7. This CDR3 comprises 15 residues. Germline V gene lookup returns CDR1 SGDLS and CDR2 YYNGEE. The CDR3, as DNA: TGTGCCAGCAGCGTCGCCGGGACTAGATCAGAGACCCAGTACTTC. This translates into CASSVAGTRSETQYF.

In its sample, this clonotype was seen many times. The chain has TRBV7-6 and TRBJ2-6; TRBD2 might be the D (7 bases). V shed 4 bases and J shed 2 bases, with 15 bases lying between them. The CDR3 sequence is 17 residues long. Germline CDR1 SGHVS, CDR2 FNYEAQ. CDR3 bases: TGTGCCAGCAGCTCCCTAGGAGGGGGGGCTGGGGCCAACGTCCTGACTTTC. Encoded protein: CASSSLGGGAGANVLTF.

The chain is built from TRBV3-1 and TRBJ2-5, with TRBD1 matching 8 bases. Losses at the gene ends were 0 bases for V and 5 bases for J; bases not matched to a gene: 11. From germline, CDR1 is LGHDT and CDR2 YNNKEL (reference sequence). The CDR3 is 17 amino acids. The CDR3 DNA reads as TGTGCCAGCAGCCAAGATCTGGTGGCAGGGGGCTTGGAGACCCAGTACTTC. The encoded protein is CASSQDLVAGGLETQYF.

This clonotype was observed a few times. The rearrangement joins TRBV5-1 to TRBJ2-6; D assignment may be TRBD1 or TRBD2 (5 bases each). The CDR3 is made up of 16 amino acids. Germline-derived CDR1 and CDR2 are SGHRS and YFSETQ. Between the trimmed V and J ends, which lost 7 bases and 4 bases, there was a span of 18 bases. DNA for the CDR3: TGCGCCAGCCGGTCTGGGGGTCAGGGAGGGGCCAACGTCCTGACTTTC. Its translation is CASRSGGQGGANVLTF.

With regard to this clonotype: A read error may explain this, as a much larger clone is one base away. CDR3 nucleotide sequence: TGTGCCAGCAGTACACAGGTTTCACCCCGCCACTTT. Translating it yields CASSTQVSPRHF. This chain joins TRBV12-3 or TRBV12-4 and TRBJ1-6; TRBD1 is a possible D gene (5 bases). The CDR3 sequence is 12 residues long.

A note on this clonotype: A much larger clone sits a single nucleotide away, making a read error possible. The chain carries TRBV5-1 and TRBJ2-1; no reliable D call. The end of the DNA aligns better with TRBJ2-7, so the J call may be wrong. This CDR3 region has 15 residues. Germline V gene sequence: CDR1 SGHRS, CDR2 YFSETQ. The DNA of the CDR3 is TGCGCCAGCAGCTCCTCACTGAGCTCCTACAATGAGCAGTACTTC. Its translation is CASSSSLSSYNEQYF.

V is TRBV6-5 and J is TRBJ2-1; 11 nucleotides agree with TRBD2. V lost 2 bases to trimming and J lost 8 bases; unmatched junction nucleotides: 5. This CDR3 contains 15 residues. Germline assignment: CDR1 MNHEY and CDR2 SVGAGI. As DNA, the CDR3 is TGTGCCAGCAGTTACAGGACTAGCGGGTTCCATGAGCAGTTCTTC. Amino acids: CASSYRTSGFHEQFF.

This clonotype was seen once. Likely a read error: the CDR3 ends without its conserved phenylalanine or tryptophan. The DNA is omitted, as the CDR3 cannot be located on it reliably, and the CDR3 follows TCRdb's listing. This chain joins TRBV21-1 and TRBJ2-7. TRBV21-1 is an annotated pseudogene. From its first to its last residue, the CDR3 has 15 amino acids. CDR3 loop: CASSMREGFSYEQYS.